These T cell receptor beta chains were read from a single sample in a study of blood T cell repertoires in COVID-19. The data were produced by immunoSEQ multiplex PCR, yet TCRdb's version contains in-frame clones alone and is incomplete. The data show around 86,000 clones, roughly 86% seen once. Material: peripheral blood. Receptors were obtained from a human donor with acute or convalescent COVID-19. The donor label of this sample is uncertain. Both conserved end residues are part of each CDR3. A D gene is named only where the DNA matches it firmly. Only some rows state a clone size, as once, few, many or a class for expanded clones.

V gene	J gene	D gene	clone size	CDR3 DNA	CDR3 protein
TRBV19	TRBJ1-2	-	-	TGTGCCAGTAGCCCGACACAGAACTATGGCTACACCTTC	CASSPTQNYGYTF
TRBV4-2	TRBJ1-1	-	-	TGTGCCAGCAGCCAACAGGGATTTGAAGCTTTCTTT	CASSQQGFEAFF
TRBV6-5	TRBJ2-2	TRBD2	once	TGTGCCAGCAGGACACTAGCGGGGGGTGCCGGGGAGCTGTTTTTT	CASRTLAGGAGELFF
TRBV5-6	TRBJ1-2	-	-	TGTGCCAGCAGCCCCAAGTGGGGCGGCAACTATGGCTACACCTTC	CASSPKWGGNYGYTF
TRBV10-3	TRBJ2-1	TRBD1	-	TGTGCCATCAGTGGACAGGGTGGGGATGAGCAGTTCTTC	CAISGQGGDEQFF
TRBV6-5	TRBJ2-4	-	-	TGTGCCAGCCACGAAGGGGAGGGGGGAAACATTCAGTACTTC	CASHEGEGGNIQYF
TRBV20-1	TRBJ2-5	-	-	TGCAGTGCTAGTTGGGCCGGCTCGAGTACAAAGGAGACCCAGTACTTC	CSASWAGSSTKETQYF
TRBV29-1	TRBJ1-1	TRBD1	-	TGCAGCGGGACCCCAGGGGGAGGAAACACTGAAGCTTTCTTT	CSGTPGGGNTEAFF
TRBV6-5	TRBJ2-7	-	-	TGTGCCAGCAGTACACAGGGCCCCCCACCCTACGAGCAGTACTTC	CASSTQGPPPYEQYF
TRBV19	TRBJ1-4	TRBD1	-	TGTGCCAGCCAGGACAGGGGCGTTTTTGAAAAACTGTTTTTT	CASQDRGVFEKLFF
TRBV18	TRBJ1-6	-	-	TGTGCCAGCTCACCGCGGGAGGTTTCCTATAATTCACCCCTCCACTTT	CASSPREVSYNSPLHF
TRBV6-5	TRBJ2-1	-	few	TGTGCCAGCAGTTACGGGGGGGCAGGCTCCTACAATGAGCAGTTCTTC	CASSYGGAGSYNEQFF
TRBV11-2	TRBJ2-7	TRBD1	-	TGTGCCAGCAGCGGCGACAGGGGACACTACGAGCAGTACTTC	CASSGDRGHYEQYF
TRBV5-8	TRBJ1-2	TRBD1	few	TGTGCCAGCAGCCTCCAGGGGGACTATGGCTACACCTTC	CASSLQGDYGYTF
TRBV6-4	TRBJ2-2	TRBD2	-	TGTGCCAGCAGTAAGACTAGCGGGGCAGCGAACACCGGGGAGCTGTTTTTT	CASSKTSGAANTGELFF
TRBV5-5	TRBJ1-4	-	-	TGTGCCAGCAGCTTTGAGATAGGACAGCTAAATGAAAAACTGTTTTTT	CASSFEIGQLNEKLFF
TRBV30	TRBJ1-5	TRBD1	-	TGTGCCTGGAGTGCGTCAGGGGGTACCAATCAGCCCCAGCATTTT	CAWSASGGTNQPQHF
TRBV7-2	TRBJ2-2	TRBD2	-	TGTGCCAGCAGCCTGCGGGGGGGAACCGGGGAGCTGTTTTTT	CASSLRGGTGELFF
TRBV5-6	TRBJ2-1	TRBD2	-	TGTGCCAGCAGCTCGGAGGCGGGGGGGTTCAATGAGCAGTTCTTC	CASSSEAGGFNEQFF
TRBV2	TRBJ1-2	TRBD1	-	TGTGCCAGCAGTGAAGCGGGACAGGGCTATGGCTACACCTTC	CASSEAGQGYGYTF
TRBV7-6	TRBJ1-3	-	-	TGTGCCAGCAGCCCCGCGGGCGGTCGAAACACCATATATTTT	CASSPAGGRNTIYF
TRBV7-9	TRBJ2-2	-	-	TGTGCCAGCAGCCCTAACCCTTTTCTAATTAACACCGGGGAGCTGTTTTTT	CASSPNPFLINTGELFF
TRBV19	TRBJ2-3	TRBD2	-	TGTGCCAGTAGTCCGGGACTAGCGGGGGGTAACACAGATACGCAGTATTTT	CASSPGLAGGNTDTQYF
TRBV5-1	TRBJ1-1	TRBD1	-	TGCGCCAGCAGCTTCCTTGGGACAGGGGTGACTGAAGCTTTCTTT	CASSFLGTGVTEAFF
TRBV12-3/TRBV12-4	TRBJ2-7	-	few	TGTGCCAGCAGTTTATTACTAGTTTACGAGCAGTACTTC	CASSLLLVYEQYF
TRBV7-3	TRBJ2-4	TRBD1	once	TGTGCCAGCAGCCCCACAGGGGCACGAGGGGCCAAAAACATTCAGTACTTC	CASSPTGARGAKNIQYF
TRBV28	TRBJ2-2	-	few	TGTGCCAGCAGTTTATCTGATTCGGGGAATAACGGGGAGCTGTTTTTT	CASSLSDSGNNGELFF
TRBV3-1/TRBV3-2	TRBJ2-5	TRBD1	-	TGTGCCAGCAGCCAAGGGGGACAGGGGACGTACCAAGAGACCCAGTACTTC	CASSQGGQGTYQETQYF
TRBV5-1	TRBJ1-4	-	-	TGCGCCAGCAGTTATGACTCCAGTATAGAGAAACTGTTTTTT	CASSYDSSIEKLFF
TRBV28	TRBJ2-5	-	-	TGTGCCAGCTCCTTAGTGCCAGGGGGGTTGAAAGAGACCCAGTACTTC	CASSLVPGGLKETQYF
TRBV11-2	TRBJ2-7	-	-	TGTGCCAGCAGCTTAGAACGCACTCACTACGAGCAGTACTTC	CASSLERTHYEQYF
TRBV3-1/TRBV3-2	TRBJ2-7	TRBD1	-	TGTGCCAGCAGCCAAGGGGGACAGGGCTACGAGCAGTACTTC	CASSQGGQGYEQYF
TRBV28	TRBJ1-1	-	-	TGTGCCAGCAGTCTATTAACTGGGCAGGTTGAAGCTTTCTTT	CASSLLTGQVEAFF
TRBV4-3	TRBJ1-5	TRBD1	-	TGCGCCAGCAGCCAAGATATCCAGCCAGGGGGGCCTGAGCCCCAGCATTTT	CASSQDIQPGGPEPQHF
TRBV5-1	TRBJ2-2	TRBD1	-	TGCGCCAGCAGCTTGGCCCAGGGGGCGAACACCGGGGAGCTGTTTTTT	CASSLAQGANTGELFF
TRBV5-4	TRBJ2-3	TRBD2	-	TGTGCCAGCAGCCCTCGGGGGGGTAGCACAGATACGCAGTATTTT	CASSPRGGSTDTQYF
TRBV28	TRBJ1-2	TRBD1	-	TGTGCCAGCAGATATCCCTCGACAGGGGGCAAAGGTGGCTACACCTTC	CASRYPSTGGKGGYTF
TRBV11-1	TRBJ2-7	TRBD1	-	TGTGCCAGCAGCTCCCGGGACAGGGACCACGAGCAGTACTTC	CASSSRDRDHEQYF
TRBV6-5	TRBJ1-5	-	few	TGTGCCAGCAGTTACAGGGGTCAGAATCAGCCCCAGCATTTT	CASSYRGQNQPQHF
TRBV4-1	TRBJ1-5	TRBD1	-	TGCGCCAGCAGCCAAGGTGGGGGGCAGGGGGCCTATCAGCCCCAGCATTTT	CASSQGGGQGAYQPQHF
TRBV5-4	TRBJ1-6	TRBD1	-	TGTGCCAGCAGCTTGTGGACAGGGGCCTATAATTCACCCCTCCACTTT	CASSLWTGAYNSPLHF
TRBV28	TRBJ1-2	TRBD1	-	TGTGCCAGCAGCGCAACTCTGACAGGGGGATATAGCTATGGCTACACCTTC	CASSATLTGGYSYGYTF
TRBV7-2	TRBJ1-1	TRBD1	-	TGTGCCAGCAGCTCGGCCGGGACAGCCGCCCGGGGTGAAGCTTTCTTT	CASSSAGTAARGEAFF
TRBV3-1/TRBV3-2	TRBJ2-5	TRBD1	-	TGTGCCAGCAGACTGACAGGGACAGAGACCCAGTACTTC	CASRLTGTETQYF
TRBV29-1	TRBJ2-3	TRBD1	-	TGCAGCGTTCAGGGGGCGCGGGTCACAGATACGCAGTATTTT	CSVQGARVTDTQYF